The subject of this entry is one TCR beta chain. The antigen remains unidentified. These data originate in a study of identical twins. Study findings and constraints: It was out-of-frame TCR alpha sharing in monozygotic twins that models underestimated. Interpretation of the results relied on cross-sectional statistical analysis and not on following the same donors.

Each cDNA held unique molecular identifiers, and template switching gave it a universal primer site. Each CDR3 protein gets one entry after TCRdb re-called the 5' RACE reads with MiXCR. This sample yields around 960,000 distinct CDR3 sequences, of which about 12% are seen a single time; around 1.5% belongs to the top ten. The V end was cut by 0 bases, the J end by 14 bases, with 13 bases between. CDR3 length: 12 residues. In germline, CDR1 is MGHRA, CDR2 YSYEKL. In addition, the sample was reused for a study of yellow fever vaccine responses in identical twins.

This rearrangement joins TRBV4-1 to TRBJ2-5; unclear D gene. Material: PBMCs. The source is a woman between 18 and 29 years old in good health. CDR3 region: CASSQDHDSRYF. CDR3 nucleotides: TGCGCCAGCAGCCAAGATCACGACTCACGATACTTC.